Listed below are T cell receptor beta chains from one sample, sequenced in a study of identical twins. TCRdb analysed the 5' RACE reads with MiXCR anew, one entry per CDR3 protein. The repertoire has 400,000 to 550,000 distinct CDR3 sequences, around an eighth of them found once; the top ten carry approximately 1%. These data are also associated with another study on yellow fever vaccine responses in identical twins.

The specimen sequenced was CD4+ T cells sorted from blood. The receptor source for this set is a woman under 30 in good health. The CDR3 runs from the conserved cysteine through the conserved F or W. A D gene is named only where the DNA matches it firmly. Size is omitted from some rows. Given values are once, few, many or a class for expanded clones.

abundance	v_gene	d_gene	j_gene	CDR3aa	CDR3nt
few	TRBV5-1	TRBD2	TRBJ2-1	CASSLWAGVIDEQFF	TGCGCCAGCAGCTTGTGGGCGGGAGTAATAGATGAGCAGTTCTTC
few	TRBV7-2	NA	TRBJ2-7	CASSVRTGVEQYF	TGTGCCAGCAGCGTCAGGACTGGGGTGGAGCAGTACTTC
many	TRBV3-1	NA	TRBJ2-5	CASSIRRGTRETQYF	TGTGCCAGCAGCATCCGGAGGGGGACCCGAGAGACCCAGTACTTC
NA	TRBV5-4	TRBD2	TRBJ2-2	CASSSPGSGGILAGVSGELFF	TGTGCCAGCAGCTCCCCAGGAAGTGGTGGCATACTAGCGGGAGTATCCGGGGAGCTGTTTTTT
NA	TRBV18	NA	TRBJ2-1	CASSPLMAYNEQFF	TGTGCCAGCTCACCCTTAATGGCCTACAATGAGCAGTTCTTC
NA	TRBV5-1	NA	TRBJ2-5	CASSLVPSSGETQYF	TGCGCCAGCAGCTTGGTGCCTAGCTCGGGAGAGACCCAGTACTTC
many	TRBV20-1	TRBD1	TRBJ2-2	CSARDKDRGFGTGELFF	TGCAGTGCTAGAGATAAGGACAGGGGATTTGGCACCGGGGAGCTGTTTTTT
many	TRBV3-1	TRBD2	TRBJ2-1	CASSLGLGAGEGNEQFF	TGTGCCAGCAGCCTTGGCCTTGGCGCGGGGGAAGGCAATGAGCAGTTCTTC
NA	TRBV20-1	TRBD1	TRBJ2-3	CSARSPGAGTGPLYF	TGCAGTGCTAGATCACCCGGGGCCGGGACAGGCCCATTATATTTT
NA	TRBV7-8	TRBD1	TRBJ2-5	CASSRDSTRETQYF	TGTGCCAGCAGCCGGGACAGTACCCGGGAGACCCAGTACTTC
few	TRBV25-1	TRBD2	TRBJ2-5	CASSEEAGASETQYF	TGTGCCAGCAGTGAAGAGGCGGGAGCCAGCGAGACCCAGTACTTC
few	TRBV6-1	NA	TRBJ1-6	CASSRRTDDNSPLHF	TGTGCCAGCAGTCGACGGACCGACGATAATTCACCCCTCCACTTT